This TCR beta chain was obtained from a study of blood T cells in healthy people across ages. The authors ran a second PCR of about 7 to 12 cycles using a sample-barcoded 5' primer and a J-beta primer mix. From the 5' RACE reads, TCRdb called clonotypes with MiXCR, one entry per CDR3 protein. The sample lists about 1.8 million distinct CDR3 sequences; just under 50% were seen once. CDR1 and CDR2 (germline): MNHEY, SVGAGI. V was pared by 2 bases and J by 2 bases, with 9 bases of the junction left unmatched. The CDR3 has 17 amino acids. The sequenced sample consisted of blood. The chain recombines TRBV6-5 with TRBJ2-1; 7 nucleotides match TRBD2. This sequence originates from a woman aged 40 to 50 in good health. This chain's CDR3 is CASSYLIAGRPYNEQFF. The CDR3 region has the DNA TGTGCCAGCAGTTACCTAATAGCGGGCCGACCCTACAATGAGCAGTTCTTC.